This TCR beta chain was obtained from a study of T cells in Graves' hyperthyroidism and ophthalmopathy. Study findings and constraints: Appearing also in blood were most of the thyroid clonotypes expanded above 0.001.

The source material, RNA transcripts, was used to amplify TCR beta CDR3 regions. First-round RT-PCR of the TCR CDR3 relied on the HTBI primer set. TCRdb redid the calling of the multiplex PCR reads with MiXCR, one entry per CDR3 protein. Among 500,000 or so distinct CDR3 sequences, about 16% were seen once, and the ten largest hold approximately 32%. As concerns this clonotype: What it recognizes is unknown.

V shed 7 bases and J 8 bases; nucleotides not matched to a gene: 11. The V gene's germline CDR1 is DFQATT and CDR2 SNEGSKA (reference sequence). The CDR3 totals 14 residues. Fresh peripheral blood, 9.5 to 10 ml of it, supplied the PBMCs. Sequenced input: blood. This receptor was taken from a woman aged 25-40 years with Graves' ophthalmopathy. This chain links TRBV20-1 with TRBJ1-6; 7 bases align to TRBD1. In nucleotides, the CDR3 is TGCAGTGAGCTCCCCAGGGGGGTTGATTCACCCCTCCACTTT. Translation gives CSELPRGVDSPLHF.